What follows is one TCR beta chain and its context. Its antigen remains unidentified. The protocol was immunoSEQ multiplex PCR, while the TCRdb copy is restricted to in-frame clones and leaves out a portion. This sample carries 95,000 to 150,000 clones, approximately 88% of them seen once, and the ten largest clones take 4% to 6%. This sample was taken from a study of T cell responses to AZD1222 COVID-19 vaccine. Notes on the study in general: White British donors predominated, females outnumbered males, and clonal diversity was possibly underestimated.

This CDR3 is built from 13 residues. The germline V and J ends were trimmed by 7 bases and 3 bases, with 12 bases remaining between them. Germline V gene lookup returns CDR1 SGHAT and CDR2 FQNNGV. This TCR came from an adult in good health. The sequences come from peripheral blood, collected on day 0 of AZD1222 vaccination. V and J are TRBV11-2 and TRBJ2-5; D is unclear. The CDR3 region has the DNA TGTGCCAGCAACCAAGACAAGAAAGAGACCCAGTACTTC. The encoded protein is CASNQDKKETQYF.